This TCR beta chain was identified during a study of identical twins. Study-wide findings and caveats: Among beta out-of-frame sequences, excess sharing between twins appeared weaker.

TCRdb passed the 5' RACE reads through MiXCR, listing each CDR3 protein once. The table records hundreds of thousands of distinct CDR3 sequences, 6% to 6.5% of them present only once. This clonotype was detected ten times or more. Its matching antigen is unknown. In germline, CDR1 is SQVTM, CDR2 ANQGSEA. The CDR3 length is 13 residues. Trimming removed 8 bases from V and 4 bases from J, with 14 bases in between. Sequenced material: naive T cells sorted from blood. The source of this sequence is a young man in good health. The V and J genes are TRBV29-1 and TRBJ2-2; TRBD2 is a possible D gene (5 bases). The CDR3 DNA follows: TGCAGCTTAAGGGAGATGGGCACCGGGGAGCTGTTTTTT. Protein: CSLREMGTGELFF.